A few counts support the clone carrying this T cell receptor (beta chain). Recovered status in Cohort 3 required two negative PCRs, clearance, or symptom resolution. Libraries were prepared by immunoSEQ multiplex PCR; TCRdb keeps only in-frame clonotypes and omits some of them. The sample holds 260,000 or so clones, 70% to 90% seen once. The sample belongs to a study of blood T cell repertoires in COVID-19. The CDR3 runs 16 residues. Germline CDR1 MNHEY, CDR2 SMNVEV (reference sequence). Germline trimming cut 3 bases from V and 8 bases from J; bases unmatched to any gene: 8. V is TRBV27 and J is TRBJ1-6, with 9 bases lining up with TRBD1. The receptor was isolated from a man aged 18 to 30 who had recovered from COVID-19. Sequenced sample: PBMCs or T cells enriched from blood (not recorded which). CDR3 nucleotides: TGTGCCAGCAGTTTGGGGGCGGGACAGGGTTATTCACCCCTCCACTTT. This sequence encodes CASSLGAGQGYSPLHF.